Below, one T cell receptor (beta chain) is given with its context. Its cognate antigen is unknown. The sample comes from a study of CD8 T cells in ankylosing spondylitis. The study's findings and limits: A TCR beta motif of several highly homologous variants seemed to mark ankylosing spondylitis blood. Significant enrichment of disease-linked clones was reported in matched ankylosing spondylitis synovial fluid. Some motif variants were previously reported in reactive arthritis synovial fluid and blood.

The germline gives CDR1 SGHRS, CDR2 YFSETQ. CDR3 length: 13 amino acids. V was pared by 1 base and J by 5 bases, with 8 bases between. Each CDR3 protein is one row after TCRdb ran MiXCR on the 5' RACE reads. Of around 320,000 distinct CDR3 sequences in the sample, around 20% were seen once. The source of this sequence is a female donor with ankylosing spondylitis or in good health (not recorded which). The chain combines TRBV5-1 with TRBJ2-3; TRBD1 or TRBD2 may be the D gene (5 bases each). The sequenced sample was blood, either unsorted or a sorted T cell fraction (not recorded which). In DNA form, the CDR3 reads TGCGCCAGCAGCTTGTTGGGGGTAGATACGCAGTATTTT. Residues: CASSLLGVDTQYF.